This passage covers 18 T cell receptor beta chains from one sample sequenced in a study of CD8 T cells in Susac syndrome. It was with random hexamers that 0.5 to 1 ug RNA was reverse transcribed. TCRdb used MiXCR to reprocess the immunoSEQ multiplex PCR reads, holding one entry per CDR3 protein. Of about 160,000 distinct CDR3 sequences in the sample, roughly 93% were seen once. Sequenced input: CD4+ T cells from PBMCs. Source of these receptors: a human donor in good health.

V gene TRBV29-1 combines with J gene TRBJ2-2; possible D gene TRBD1, 6 bases. CDR1 is SQVTM, CDR2 ANQGSEA, per germline. V was cut by 7 bases and J by 0 bases, with 18 bases left in between. The CDR3 length is 16 residues. DNA of the CDR3: TGCAGCGCCCGGGGATACGGGACACCGAACACCGGGGAGCTGTTTTTT. It translates to CSARGYGTPNTGELFF.

The chain links TRBV9 to TRBJ1-1; D is uncertain. Trimming removed 0 bases at V and 3 bases at J, with 9 bases between. This CDR3 spans 14 amino acids. Germline CDR1 SGDLS, CDR2 YYNGEE. This CDR3 reads CASSVVAGDTEAFF. The CDR3 nucleotides read TGTGCCAGCAGCGTAGTCGCTGGCGACACTGAAGCTTTCTTT.

V usage is TRBV5-1 and J usage is TRBJ2-1; 13 nucleotides agree with TRBD2. Germline V gene data show CDR1 as SGHRS and CDR2 as YFSETQ. The CDR3 totals 16 residues. V trimming: 4 bases; J trimming: 4 bases; junction bases outside the gene matches: 5. This CDR3 reads CASSAPLAGGYNEQFF. The CDR3 DNA follows: TGCGCCAGCAGCGCGCCACTAGCGGGGGGGTACAATGAGCAGTTCTTC.

The V and J genes are TRBV29-1 and TRBJ2-6, with 7 nucleotides matching TRBD1. The CDR3 extends over 16 amino acids. The trim removed 4 bases at V and 0 bases at J, leaving 6 bases unmatched. CDR1 and CDR2 from the germline V gene are SQVTM and ANQGSEA. The CDR3 nucleotides read TGCAGCGTTGGACAGGGTTTGAACTCTGGGGCCAACGTCCTGACTTTC. Its translation: CSVGQGLNSGANVLTF.

This clonotype has just one count. This chain uses TRBV5-1 with TRBJ1-1; possibly TRBD1 for D (5 bases). V was pared by 3 bases and J by 4 bases, with 22 bases between. The CDR3 extends over 17 amino acids. The germline V gene encodes CDR1 SGHRS and CDR2 YFSETQ. The CDR3: CASSSTGTSPQGTEAFF. CDR3 sequence (DNA): TGCGCCAGCAGCTCCACCGGGACGTCACCCCAGGGCACTGAAGCTTTCTTT.

The V gene is TRBV5-4, the J gene TRBJ2-5; no firm D call. The V and J ends lost 3 bases and 1 base respectively, with 7 bases between them. CDR3 length: 13 residues. The germline gives CDR1 SGHNT, CDR2 YYREEE (reference sequence). In DNA form, the CDR3 reads TGTGCCAGCAGCTCACTGCCCCAAGAGACCCAGTACTTC. Translating it yields CASSSLPQETQYF.

The chain is built from TRBV5-1 and TRBJ2-1, with a possible D match to TRBD1 (5 bases). CDR3 size: 14 residues. Looked up from germline, CDR1 is SGHRS and CDR2 is YFSETQ. Between the trimmed V and J ends, which lost 0 bases and 7 bases, there was a span of 11 bases. The CDR3: CASSLGSGWNEQFF. CDR3 DNA: TGCGCCAGCAGCTTGGGCTCAGGGTGGAATGAGCAGTTCTTC. Using reference TRBV5-1 and TRBJ2-1 for the parts outside the CDR3, the full variable domain is KAGVTQTPRYLIKTRGQQVTLSCSPISGHRSVSWYQQTPGQGLQFLFEYFSETQRNKGNFPGRFSGRQFSNSRSEMNVSTLELGDSALYLCASSLGSGWNEQFFGPGTRLTVL.

This clonotype occurred once. The chain uses TRBV5-1 and TRBJ1-2; D is possibly TRBD1 (5 bases). The CDR3 loop spans 14 amino acids. V lost 0 bases and J 2 bases, leaving 8 bases between the germline ends. Germline assignment: CDR1 SGHRS and CDR2 YFSETQ. The DNA of the CDR3 is TGCGCCAGCAGCTTGGGTTCAGGGAACTATGGCTACACCTTC. Translating gives CASSLGSGNYGYTF.

The rearrangement links TRBV10-3 to TRBJ1-2, with D tentatively TRBD1 (5 bases). V lost 6 bases to trimming and J lost 3 bases, with 14 bases between them. Germline assignment: CDR1 ENHRY and CDR2 SYGVKD. This CDR3 is 14 amino acids long. The CDR3 loop reads CAISGSGGYYGYTF. In DNA, the CDR3 is TGTGCCATCAGCGGATCCGGGGGGTACTATGGCTACACCTTC.

This chain joins TRBV27 and TRBJ2-5; D is unclear. The V gene lost 6 bases and the J gene lost 7 bases, with 9 bases spanning the gap. This CDR3 region has 11 residues. Germline CDR1 is MNHEY and CDR2 is SMNVEV (reference sequence). This CDR3 reads CASSHRSTQYF. The CDR3, as DNA: TGTGCCAGCAGCCATCGTTCGACCCAGTACTTC.

The J gene is TRBJ2-4, the V gene TRBV21-1; the listed D gene, TRBD1, was not tested against the DNA. TRBV21-1 is a pseudogene. The CDR3 has 16 amino acids. CDR3 coding DNA: TGTGCCAGCAGCAGAACAGGGTGGCAGGGCAAAAACATTCAGTACTTC. Translating it yields CASSRTGWQGKNIQYF.

The genes are TRBV6-5 and TRBJ1-6, with D hard to call. CDR1 is MNHEY, CDR2 SVGAGI, per germline. V shed 0 bases and J shed 4 bases, with 13 bases lying between them. The CDR3 extends over 17 amino acids. CDR3 bases: TGTGCCAGCAGTTACTCGACCGCAGGAGGGTATAATTCACCCCTCCACTTT. Protein: CASSYSTAGGYNSPLHF.

The chain employs TRBV20-1 and TRBJ1-5; unclear D gene. Germline CDR1 reads DFQATT; CDR2 reads SNEGSKA (reference sequence). Trimming took off 2 bases at V and 7 bases at J, with 12 bases between the two ends. This CDR3 contains 13 residues. This CDR3 reads CSARSGSGQPQHF. The CDR3 region has the DNA TGCAGTGCTAGATCCGGGTCGGGGCAGCCCCAGCATTTT.

The chain joins TRBV20-1 to TRBJ2-2, with 9 bases identical to TRBD1. The CDR3 covers 14 residues. Germline V gene lookup returns CDR1 DFQATT and CDR2 SNEGSKA (reference sequence). J was trimmed by 4 bases and V by 5 bases; bases with no gene match: 5. This chain's CDR3 is CSAAGTGSTGELFF. For the CDR3, the DNA is TGCAGTGCTGCTGGGACAGGGAGCACCGGGGAGCTGTTTTTT.

The rearrangement links TRBV19 to TRBJ2-7, with TRBD1 identical over 11 bases. CDR1 LNHDA and CDR2 SQIVND come from the germline V gene (reference sequence). The CDR3 is 15 amino acids. J was trimmed by 0 bases and V by 9 bases; bases with no gene match: 7. CDR3 sequence (DNA): TGTGCCAGCCGGGCGGGGACAGGGGGCTCCTACGAGCAGTACTTC. This gives the protein CASRAGTGGSYEQYF.

The gene calls are TRBV16 and TRBJ2-5; 8 bases map to TRBD2. The CDR3 is 16 amino acids. Germline V gives CDR1 KGHSY, CDR2 FQNENV. V lost 3 bases and J lost 4; bases outside the gene matches: 10. DNA of the CDR3: TGTGCCAGCAGCCACGACGGGGGGGCCGGTGGAGAGACCCAGTACTTC. It codes for CASSHDGGAGGETQYF.

The chain carries TRBV5-5 and TRBJ1-1; 7 positions agree with TRBD1. J gave up 6 bases and V 2 bases, and 7 bases lay outside the gene matches. This CDR3 is 14 amino acids long. Germline assignment: CDR1 SGHKS and CDR2 YYEKEE (reference sequence). CDR3 sequence reads: CASSLGRGMAEAFF. The CDR3 DNA reads as TGTGCCAGCAGCTTAGGCAGGGGGATGGCTGAAGCTTTCTTT.

This clonotype was observed a single time. The chain links TRBV10-3 to TRBJ2-7; possibly TRBD1 for D (7 bases). V lost 8 bases and J lost 3, with 17 bases in between. CDR3 length: 14 residues. From germline, CDR1 is ENHRY and CDR2 SYGVKD. CDR3 sequence (DNA): TGTGCCATCGCCGGGACAGAGGGAGGCTACGAGCAGTACTTC. This encodes CAIAGTEGGYEQYF.